This is a list of T cell receptor beta chains from one sample in a study of blood T cell repertoires in COVID-19. Generated by immunoSEQ multiplex PCR, the TCRdb table keeps only in-frame clones and is missing some. Of 55,000 to 80,000 clones in the sample, 70% to 90% were seen once. Sequencing was done on a sample of peripheral blood. The receptors come from a man aged 70 or older with acute or convalescent COVID-19. Both conserved end residues are part of each CDR3. Clone sizes are given selectively: once, few, many, or a class where the clone is expanded.

clone_size	v_call	j_call	cdr3_aa
-	TRBV7-9	TRBJ1-1	CASSYKTANTEAFF
-	TRBV3-1/TRBV3-2	TRBJ2-1	CASSPRVANEQFF
-	TRBV6-5	TRBJ2-7	CASSYGGQVYEQYF
-	TRBV25-1	TRBJ1-1	CASSFAGGTEAFF
-	TRBV9	TRBJ1-5	CASSSRDYDQPQHF
-	TRBV18	TRBJ2-3	CASSPQLDTQYF
-	TRBV28	TRBJ2-1	CASTRGQGVYNEQFF
-	TRBV15	TRBJ2-5	CATSPRAGETQYF
-	TRBV6-5	TRBJ2-3	CASRERGGTDTQYF
-	TRBV6-1	TRBJ2-2	CASSARPTSGGSTGELFF
-	TRBV18	TRBJ2-5	CASSPGLAPETQYF
-	TRBV10-3	TRBJ2-1	CAIGTSGNSYNEQFF
-	TRBV7-2	TRBJ2-3	CASSLVGGPSTDTQYF
-	TRBV3-1/TRBV3-2	TRBJ2-5	CASSPGQGETQYF
once	TRBV19	TRBJ1-2	CASRKDTANYGYTF
-	TRBV5-5	TRBJ2-3	CASSKRPGQGTDTQYF
-	TRBV5-1	TRBJ2-6	CASSWSTGESSGANVLTF
-	TRBV6-1	TRBJ2-7	CASSDPGQGYYEQYF
-	TRBV3-1/TRBV3-2	TRBJ1-1	CASSLEVLGGYAFF
-	TRBV5-1	TRBJ2-5	CASSLGAGDGQTQYF
-	TRBV12-3/TRBV12-4	TRBJ2-1	CASTSSYNEQFF
-	TRBV28	TRBJ2-7	CASSHSGTSGYEQYF